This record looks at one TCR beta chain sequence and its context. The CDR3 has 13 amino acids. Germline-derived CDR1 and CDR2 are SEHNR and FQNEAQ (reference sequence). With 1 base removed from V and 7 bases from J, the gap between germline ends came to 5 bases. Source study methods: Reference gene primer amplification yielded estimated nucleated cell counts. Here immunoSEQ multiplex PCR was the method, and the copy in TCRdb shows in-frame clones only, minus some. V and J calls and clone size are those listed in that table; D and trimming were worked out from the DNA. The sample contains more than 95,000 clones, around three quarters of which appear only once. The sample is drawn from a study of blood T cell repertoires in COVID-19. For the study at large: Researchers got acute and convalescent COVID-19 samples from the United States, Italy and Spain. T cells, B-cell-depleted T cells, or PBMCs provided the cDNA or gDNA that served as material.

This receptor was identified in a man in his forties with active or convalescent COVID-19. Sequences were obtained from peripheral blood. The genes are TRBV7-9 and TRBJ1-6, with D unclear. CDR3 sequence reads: CASSLDWNSPLHF. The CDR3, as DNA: TGTGCCAGCAGCTTAGACTGGAATTCACCCCTCCACTTT.